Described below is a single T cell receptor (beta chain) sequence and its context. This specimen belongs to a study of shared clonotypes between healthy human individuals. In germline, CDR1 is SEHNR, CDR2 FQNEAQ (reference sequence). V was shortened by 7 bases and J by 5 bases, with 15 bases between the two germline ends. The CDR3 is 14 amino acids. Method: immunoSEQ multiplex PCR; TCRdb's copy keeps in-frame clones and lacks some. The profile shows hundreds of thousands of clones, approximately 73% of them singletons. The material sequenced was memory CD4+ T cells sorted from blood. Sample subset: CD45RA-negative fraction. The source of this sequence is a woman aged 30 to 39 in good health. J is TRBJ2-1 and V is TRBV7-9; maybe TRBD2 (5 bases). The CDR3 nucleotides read TGTGCCAGCATCGGAGCGGCCCTTCACAATGAGCAGTTCTTC. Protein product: CASIGAALHNEQFF.